Shown below are 11 T cell receptor beta chains from a single sample sequenced in a study of monozygotic twins with inflammatory bowel disease. TCRdb reprocessed the 5' RACE reads and stores each CDR3 protein as one record, lacking DNA. The sample totals a few hundred thousand distinct CDR3 sequences. Sequencing was carried out using blood. All receptors come from a human donor with ulcerative colitis or Crohn's disease, or a healthy co-twin of an affected twin (not recorded which).

This chain joins TRBV10-3 and TRBJ1-6; TCRdb designates TRBD1, a call that cannot be tested without DNA. Germline CDR1 reads ENHRY; CDR2 reads SYGVKD. The CDR3 runs to 15 residues. This CDR3 is CAISVNTGFNSPLHF.

The chain employs TRBV5-1 and TRBJ2-3. Germline-derived CDR1 and CDR2 are SGHRS and YFSETQ. The length of the CDR3 is 12 residues. This CDR3 reads CASSLVQDTQYF.

The V gene is TRBV12-3 or TRBV12-4, the J gene TRBJ1-3; as DNA is missing, the TRBD1 call by TCRdb cannot be tested. CDR3 length: 15 residues. Here the CDR3 reads CASRSTGHPGNTIYF.

The gene calls are TRBV3-1 and TRBJ2-1. The CDR3 is 13 residues long. Germline assignment: CDR1 LGHDT and CDR2 YNNKEL (reference sequence). CDR3 amino acids: CASSPTYFYEQFF.

This chain links TRBV20-1 with TRBJ2-4; TCRdb designates TRBD2, a call that cannot be tested without DNA. CDR1 and CDR2 from the germline V gene are DFQATT and SNEGSKA (reference sequence). The CDR3 totals 15 residues. Here the CDR3 reads CSARDPGRAKNIQYF.

The rearrangement joins TRBV20-1 to TRBJ2-7; there is no DNA to check the TCRdb D call of TRBD2. This CDR3 spans 14 amino acids. Germline V gene lookup returns CDR1 DFQATT and CDR2 SNEGSKA (reference sequence). The CDR3 here is CSARTPGLVGEQYF.

V usage is TRBV10-3 and J usage is TRBJ1-2; the D call of TRBD1 rests on TCRdb alone, since no DNA is present to check it. The germline gives CDR1 ENHRY, CDR2 SYGVKD. The CDR3 has 11 amino acids. The CDR3 sequence: CAISQGDGYTF.

The chain combines TRBV19 with TRBJ2-7; there is no DNA to check the TCRdb D call of TRBD1. Germline-derived CDR1 and CDR2 are LNHDA and SQIVND (reference sequence). The CDR3 consists of 13 residues. The CDR3 spells CASSRAFQNEQYF.

The V and J genes are TRBV30 and TRBJ2-7. The CDR3 is 13 amino acids. CDR1 and CDR2 from the germline V gene are GTSNPN and SVGIG (reference sequence). CDR3 residues: CAWSVADSYEQYF.

V usage is TRBV6-5 and J usage is TRBJ2-7; the D gene TCRdb calls, TRBD1, cannot be checked with no DNA. In germline, CDR1 is MNHEY, CDR2 SVGAGI. This CDR3 is 16 amino acids long. The CDR3 is CASSDSGHGEVIEQYF.

The chain has TRBV5-1 and TRBJ1-1; TCRdb reports TRBD1, a call that lacks DNA to check it against. Germline V gives CDR1 SGHRS, CDR2 YFSETQ. The CDR3 covers 16 residues. The CDR3 loop is CASSLVPGHKNTEAFF.